The sequence of this TCR beta chain was determined in a study of T cells in Graves' hyperthyroidism and ophthalmopathy. This CDR3 spans 14 amino acids. Trimming took off 6 bases at V and 2 bases at J, with 15 bases between the two ends. Germline V gene lookup returns CDR1 SGHTS and CDR2 YDEGEE. For this clonotype: The antigen is not known.

The source material, RNA transcripts, was used to amplify TCR beta CDR3 regions. In the first-round RT-PCR of the TCR CDR3, the HTBI primer set was used. In TCRdb, the multiplex PCR reads were re-called with MiXCR into one record per CDR3 protein. The table lists 450,000 to 700,000 distinct CDR3 sequences, about 45% of them singletons, with around a fifth in the top ten. General study findings and limits: Most thyroid-expanded clonotypes above 0.001 were also found in blood. Ophthalmopathy and stable hyperthyroidism were told apart by a 13 V-J model.

Sequenced input: peripheral blood or thyroid tissue (not recorded which). This sequence was found in an adult woman with Graves' disease, either hyperthyroidism or ophthalmopathy (not recorded which). The chain has TRBV5-8 and TRBJ2-7; D not resolved. The CDR3 nucleotides read TGTGCCAGCACCCCTGAACTGGGTACCTACGAGCAGTACTTC. It codes for CASTPELGTYEQYF.